These T cell receptor beta chains were read from a single sample in a study of T cell changes during pregnancy in multiple sclerosis. Sequencing was performed with immunoSEQ multiplex PCR; in TCRdb, only in-frame clones are kept and a portion is missing. The sample consists of more than 20,000 clones, 85% to 95% of them appearing once. This sample comprised CD8+ T cells from peripheral blood mononuclear cells, obtained in the third trimester of pregnancy. The receptors were sampled from a female donor with multiple sclerosis, enrolled in a pregnancy study. Each CDR3 is given with its conserved first and last residue. D genes are given only for firm matches. Size tells how often a clone was seen (once, few, many) or the class of an expanded clone, and some rows leave it out.

DNA	CDR3	V	J	size	D
TGTGCCGCAAGGGCTGGGACAGGGAGTTCTAATGAAAAACTGTTTTTT	CAARAGTGSSNEKLFF	TRBV10-3	TRBJ1-4	-	TRBD1
TGTGCCAGCAGCTTAGGGGGAGGGACATCCTACAATGAGCAGTTCTTC	CASSLGGGTSYNEQFF	TRBV7-8	TRBJ2-1	few	-
TGCGCCAGCAGCCACCGACTAGCGGGTGATCGTACCTACGAGCAGTACTTC	CASSHRLAGDRTYEQYF	TRBV4-1	TRBJ2-7	-	TRBD2
TGTGCCAGCAGCCCCGGACTTAGCTCTGGAAACACCATATATTTT	CASSPGLSSGNTIYF	TRBV11-2	TRBJ1-3	-	-
TGTGCCAGCAGCGCGGGGGTAGGGTTTGAGCAGTACTTC	CASSAGVGFEQYF	TRBV9	TRBJ2-7	-	-
TGTGCCAGCAGCCAAGGGCAGGTATGGACTGAAGCTTTCTTT	CASSQGQVWTEAFF	TRBV14	TRBJ1-1	-	-
TGTGCCAGCAGCCTGACGGCAGGGGGAGAAGAGACCCAGTACTTC	CASSLTAGGEETQYF	TRBV9	TRBJ2-5	-	TRBD1
TGTGCCAGCAGTTACTCACATCGGGATCAGCCCCAGCATTTT	CASSYSHRDQPQHF	TRBV6-5	TRBJ1-5	-	-
TGCGCCAGCAGCCAAGATAGGAGGGAGCAGTTCTTC	CASSQDRREQFF	TRBV4-1	TRBJ2-1	-	-
TGTGCCAGCAGCTTCGGACAGATGAACACTGAAGCTTTCTTT	CASSFGQMNTEAFF	TRBV6-5	TRBJ1-1	-	-
TGCGCCAGCAGCCAAGGGGTCCAGGGGGTCACCGGGGAGCTGTTTTTT	CASSQGVQGVTGELFF	TRBV4-3	TRBJ2-2	once	TRBD1
TGTGCCAGCAGCTTGTTTTTGAACCAGGGGATTTCTAACTATGGCTACACCTTC	CASSLFLNQGISNYGYTF	TRBV5-5	TRBJ1-2	-	-
TGCGCCAGCAGCTTGGGAGAGGCCCAGGGAGCTTTCTTT	CASSLGEAQGAFF	TRBV5-1	TRBJ1-1	-	-
TGTGCCAGCAGCCAGGGTCACACCTCGGGCACTGAAGCTTTCTTT	CASSQGHTSGTEAFF	TRBV4-2	TRBJ1-1	-	-
TGTGCCAGCAGTCCATTACAGGGGTTCGATGAGCAGTTCTTC	CASSPLQGFDEQFF	TRBV6-5	TRBJ2-1	-	TRBD1
TGTGCCAGCAGCTTAAGAACGGGGGGGTCCTACGAGCAGTACTTC	CASSLRTGGSYEQYF	TRBV11-3	TRBJ2-7	-	TRBD2
TGTGCTAGTGGTCCCCAGGGGGGGAACACTGAAGCTTTCTTT	CASGPQGGNTEAFF	TRBV12-5	TRBJ1-1	-	TRBD1
TGTGCCAGTAGAATGGCGGGGGTCGCCAATCAGCCCCAGCATTTT	CASRMAGVANQPQHF	TRBV19	TRBJ1-5	-	-
TGCGCCAGCAGCCAAGCGGCTAGCTCCTCCTACGAGCAGTACTTC	CASSQAASSSYEQYF	TRBV4-3	TRBJ2-7	-	-
TGTGCCAGCAGCAAACAGGACACTGAAGCTTTCTTT	CASSKQDTEAFF	TRBV21-1	TRBJ1-1	-	-
TGTGCCAGCAGTGGAAGAGCGGGGAAAAGCACAGATACGCAGTATTTT	CASSGRAGKSTDTQYF	TRBV6-1	TRBJ2-3	-	TRBD2
TGTGCCAGCAGTTTGGGACAGGTTCCCTACGAGCAGTACTTC	CASSLGQVPYEQYF	TRBV27	TRBJ2-7	-	TRBD1
TGCGCCAGCAGCCAGGGAACTAGCGGCCAGACCCCCTACGAGCAGTACTTC	CASSQGTSGQTPYEQYF	TRBV4-3	TRBJ2-7	-	TRBD2
TGTGCCATCGCCAGGGGTGATAACACTGAAGCTTTCTTT	CAIARGDNTEAFF	TRBV5-4	TRBJ1-1	-	-
TGCAGCGTTAAGGGGGGGACCTCCTACGAGCAGTACTTC	CSVKGGTSYEQYF	TRBV29-1	TRBJ2-7	-	-
TGTGCCAGCAGGTCCCGGGACACGGGCACTGAAGCTTTCTTT	CASRSRDTGTEAFF	TRBV5-8	TRBJ1-1	once	-
TGCGCCAGCAGCCAAGATGGGGCGGGGTTCTTTGTTGAGCAGTTCTTC	CASSQDGAGFFVEQFF	TRBV4-1	TRBJ2-1	-	-
TGTGCCAGTAGTTCGAGGACGGGGGTCAATGAGCAGTTCTTC	CASSSRTGVNEQFF	TRBV19	TRBJ2-1	-	-
TGCAGCGTTGGGGAGCGACTAGCGGGAGAAGAGACCCAGTACTTC	CSVGERLAGEETQYF	TRBV29-1	TRBJ2-5	-	TRBD2
TGTGCCAGCAGCCAAGATAATCGGACTGCCTTCTCCTACGAGCAGTACTTC	CASSQDNRTAFSYEQYF	TRBV4-2	TRBJ2-7	medium-sized	-
TGTGCCAGCAGCGGATTACTAGGGCGGACAGATACGCAGTATTTT	CASSGLLGRTDTQYF	TRBV9	TRBJ2-3	-	-
TGCGCCAGCAGCTTGGTGGGGACACTCGCGAACACCGGGGAGCTGTTTTTT	CASSLVGTLANTGELFF	TRBV5-1	TRBJ2-2	-	-
TGTGCCAGCAGCCCAACGGGGGGAGCCTACGAGCAGTACTTC	CASSPTGGAYEQYF	TRBV9	TRBJ2-7	-	TRBD2
TGTGCCAGCACCCTGGGACAGGGGTTTAGGACTGAAGCTTTCTTT	CASTLGQGFRTEAFF	TRBV28	TRBJ1-1	-	TRBD1
TGTGCCAGCAGCTCAACCCCGGACAGTCCCTATGGCTACACCTTC	CASSSTPDSPYGYTF	TRBV11-2	TRBJ1-2	-	-
TGTGCCAGCAGTATTATACAGGGCGCAGGCACTGAAGCTTTCTTT	CASSIIQGAGTEAFF	TRBV6-5	TRBJ1-1	-	-
TGTGCCAGCAGTCCTCACGCCCGGGGTGACTACACCTTC	CASSPHARGDYTF	TRBV6-5	TRBJ1-2	-	-
TGCGCCAGCAGTGAATCAGACAGGGTACACGGCTACACCTTC	CASSESDRVHGYTF	TRBV10-2	TRBJ1-2	-	TRBD1
TGTGCCAGCAGCTTGGAGCCCATGAGCTACGAGCAGTACTTC	CASSLEPMSYEQYF	TRBV5-4	TRBJ2-7	-	-
TGCAGCGTTGTCCTTCCCGGGACAGGGGGCTTGCAGTACTTC	CSVVLPGTGGLQYF	TRBV29-1	TRBJ2-5	once	TRBD1
TGTGCCCACGGACAGGGCGGGTCCACTGAAGCTTTCTTT	CAHGQGGSTEAFF	TRBV10-3	TRBJ1-1	-	TRBD1
TGCGCCAGCAGCCCCCCAAACACTGAAGCTTTCTTT	CASSPPNTEAFF	TRBV4-1	TRBJ1-1	-	-
TGTGCCAGCAGCCAAGACTTTGAAGCTTTCTTT	CASSQDFEAFF	TRBV14	TRBJ1-1	-	-